The 22 T cell receptor beta chains in this list originate from one sample, sequenced in a study of blood T cells in healthy people across ages (dated by TCRdb to between 2015 and 2017). The library was made by 5' RACE. The sequencing machine was an Illumina HiSeq 2500. A second roughly 6 to 12 cycle PCR used a sample-barcoded 5' primer and a J-beta primer mix. TCRdb trimmed public reads at Q25 via fastp, called clones via MiXCR and kept in-frame beta chains. Entries are consolidated by CDR3 protein sequence, retaining the most common genes and DNA. The sample table lists hundreds of thousands of distinct CDR3 sequences, about half of them with a count of one. About 32% of the sample belongs to the ten largest clones. The sample consisted of blood. The origin of the receptors is a woman aged 60-70 years in good health.

This clonotype was picked up a small number of times. The chain recombines TRBV6-2 or TRBV6-3 with TRBJ2-7; TRBD2 agrees at 11 bases. Germline CDR1 reads MNHEY; CDR2 reads SVGEGT. Trimming cost V 2 bases and J 6 bases; bases outside gene matches: 12. The CDR3 consists of 17 residues. The CDR3: CASSYGLNSGRDREQYF. DNA of the CDR3: TGTGCCAGCAGTTACGGACTTAATAGCGGGAGGGATCGCGAGCAGTACTTC.

The genes are TRBV20-1 and TRBJ2-3, with TRBD2 matching 8 bases. Germline V CDR1 and CDR2: DFQATT, SNEGSKA (reference sequence). Trimming cost V 2 bases and J 2 bases; bases outside gene matches: 6. The CDR3 runs to 15 residues. This chain's CDR3 is CSARRASGFTDTQYF. The CDR3 region has the DNA TGCAGTGCTAGAAGAGCTAGCGGGTTCACAGATACGCAGTATTTT.

This clonotype has more than one count but fewer than ten. V usage is TRBV25-1 and J usage is TRBJ2-7, with 8 bases that match TRBD2. Germline CDR1 MGHDK, CDR2 SYGVNS. CDR3 length: 17 amino acids. J was trimmed by 4 bases and V by 1 base; bases with no gene match: 12. CDR3 sequence reads: CASSELKSGSAGYEQYF. The CDR3 bases are TGTGCCAGCAGTGAATTAAAAAGCGGGAGCGCAGGATACGAGCAGTACTTC.

In this sample, this clonotype turned up a few times. As DNA, the CDR3 is TGCAGCTCGGCCAGGGGGCGAGGAGAGACCCAGTACTTC. Residues: CSSARGRGETQYF. This chain joins TRBV29-1 and TRBJ2-5; 8 bases are shared with TRBD1. The CDR3 has 13 residues. CDR1 is SQVTM, CDR2 ANQGSEA, per germline. V trimming: 8 bases; J trimming: 4 bases; junction bases outside the gene matches: 9.

Points on this clonotype: At one end the junction does not follow the germline gene, possibly because of a read error. The chain couples TRBV7-2 to TRBJ2-7; no definite D call. The CDR3 has 12 amino acids. From germline, CDR1 is SGHTA and CDR2 FQGNSA. CDR3: CASSLANYKQYF. In DNA, the CDR3 is TGTGCCAGCAGCTTAGCTAACTACAAGCAGTACTTC. The variable domain in full, with the rest retrieved from reference TRBV7-2 and TRBJ2-7, is GAGVSQSPSNKVTEKGKDVELRCDPISGHTALYWYRQSLGQGLEFLIYFQGNSAPDKSGLPSDRFSAERTGGSVSTLTIQRTQQEDSAVYLCASSLANYKQYFGPGTRLTVT.

This clonotype was seen just once. V is TRBV5-1 and J is TRBJ1-3; 7 bases are a match to TRBD1. Germline values: CDR1 SGHRS, CDR2 YFSETQ. The CDR3 consists of 16 residues. V lost 4 bases to trimming and J lost 4 bases; unmatched junction nucleotides: 11. This chain's CDR3 is CASSPGQPLTGNTIYF. The CDR3 region has the DNA TGCGCCAGCAGCCCGGGACAGCCGTTAACGGGAAACACCATATATTTT.

The genes are TRBV28 and TRBJ1-1; TRBD1 is a possible D gene (5 bases). This CDR3 is built from 16 residues. Trimming removed 3 bases at V and 0 bases at J, with 14 bases between. The V gene's germline CDR1 is MDHEN and CDR2 SYDVKM. The CDR3 protein is CASSFPTDTLNTEAFF. CDR3 DNA: TGTGCCAGCAGTTTCCCGACAGACACCTTGAACACTGAAGCTTTCTTT. The full variable domain, in which reference TRBV28 and TRBJ1-1 provide the parts outside the CDR3, is DVKVTQSSRYLVKRTGEKVFLECVQDMDHENMFWYRQDPGLGLRLIYFSYDVKMKEKGDIPEGYSVSREKKERFSLILESASTNQTSMYLCASSFPTDTLNTEAFFGQGTRLTVV.

Note on this clonotype: This may be a read error, as it is one base from a much larger clone. This chain uses TRBV7-2 with TRBJ2-7, with TRBD1 matching 8 bases. The CDR3 loop spans 14 amino acids. The germline gives CDR1 SGHTA, CDR2 FQGNSA. CDR3 sequence (DNA): TGTGCCTGCAGCTTTGACAGGGGATCCTACGAGCAGTACTTC. Translation: CACSFDRGSYEQYF.

The chain couples TRBV5-1 to TRBJ1-1; TRBD1 agrees at 7 bases. Germline-derived CDR1 and CDR2 are SGHRS and YFSETQ. V shed 0 bases and J 0 bases; nucleotides not matched to a gene: 5. The CDR3 sequence is 16 residues long. Here the CDR3 reads CASSLGQGGMNTEAFF. CDR3 DNA: TGCGCCAGCAGCTTGGGACAGGGAGGAATGAACACTGAAGCTTTCTTT.

The chain has TRBV3-1 and TRBJ1-1, with a tentative D call TRBD1 (5 bases). CDR3 size: 17 residues. Germline CDR1 is LGHDT and CDR2 is YNNKEL (reference sequence). The germline V and J ends were trimmed by 4 bases and 0 bases, with 18 bases remaining between them. Written as DNA, the CDR3 is TGTGCCAGCAGCCTACCCCCCAAGAAGGGGATGAACACTGAAGCTTTCTTT. This translates into CASSLPPKKGMNTEAFF.

This clonotype was seen a handful of times. V usage is TRBV7-2 and J usage is TRBJ1-4; D is possibly TRBD1 (6 bases). Germline lookup yields CDR1 SGHTA and CDR2 FQGNSA. Trimming cost V 4 bases and J 10 bases, with 19 bases left between them. The CDR3 totals 15 residues. CDR3 nucleotides: TGTGCCAGCAGCTCAGGACAGAGGTCGCCCATAAAACTGTTTTTT. It codes for CASSSGQRSPIKLFF.

V usage is TRBV20-1 and J usage is TRBJ2-1; no clear D. This CDR3 has 15 residues. Between the trimmed V and J ends, which lost 6 bases and 0 bases, there was a span of 15 bases. Germline V gene lookup returns CDR1 DFQATT and CDR2 SNEGSKA (reference sequence). For the CDR3, the DNA is TGCAGTGCACCGTTAGCCCGGAGCTCCTACAATGAGCAGTTCTTC. Translated, it gives CSAPLARSSYNEQFF.

The CDR3 DNA sequence: TGCAGTGCCCTCACGAATTTGGGCGGCTACACCTTC. Residues: CSALTNLGGYTF. The chain uses TRBV20-1 and TRBJ1-2; D not resolved. CDR1 and CDR2 from the germline V gene are DFQATT and SNEGSKA (reference sequence). Trimming stripped 6 bases from V and 8 bases from J, with 16 bases between. This CDR3 has 12 amino acids.

This clonotype was found a few times. The chain couples TRBV18 to TRBJ2-1; unclear D gene. The CDR3 is made up of 13 amino acids. The germline V gene encodes CDR1 KGHSH and CDR2 LQKENI. The V end lost 3 bases, the J end lost 6 bases, and 9 bases lay between the germline ends. CDR3 in amino acids: CASSPMRSNEQFF. In DNA, the CDR3 is TGTGCCAGCTCACCTATGCGAAGCAATGAGCAGTTCTTC.

The chain employs TRBV7-2 and TRBJ2-7; D is unresolved. The V gene lost 7 bases and the J gene lost 0 bases, with 1 base spanning the gap. The germline gives CDR1 SGHTA, CDR2 FQGNSA. The CDR3 totals 10 residues. CDR3 DNA sequence: TGTGCCAGCATCTCCTACGAGCAGTACTTC. It codes for CASISYEQYF.

The chain uses TRBV7-9 and TRBJ2-1; D perhaps matches TRBD2 (6 bases). Germline lookup yields CDR1 SEHNR and CDR2 FQNEAQ (reference sequence). V shed 5 bases and J shed 6 bases, with 20 bases lying between them. The CDR3 is made up of 16 amino acids. The CDR3 coding sequence is TGTGCCAGCAGCCCGTCGGGCGGAGGGACCACCAATGAGCAGTTCTTC. Amino acids: CASSPSGGGTTNEQFF.

The rearrangement uses TRBV25-1 and TRBJ2-5; the D gene is possibly TRBD2 (5 bases). Germline CDR1 reads MGHDK; CDR2 reads SYGVNS. The CDR3 consists of 16 residues. The V and J ends lost 1 base and 1 base respectively, with 13 bases between them. DNA for the CDR3: TGTGCCAGCAGTGAATGGTATAGCGCCTTCCAAGAGACCCAGTACTTC. Translation gives CASSEWYSAFQETQYF.

The chain carries TRBV28 and TRBJ2-7; 9 bases agree with TRBD2. The CDR3 is 13 residues long. From germline, CDR1 is MDHEN and CDR2 SYDVKM. V gave up 7 bases and J gave up 5 bases; unmatched junction bases: 6. CDR3 bases: TGTGCCAGCACGAGCGGGAGGCTACACGAGCAGTACTTC. Encoded protein: CASTSGRLHEQYF.

The table lists this clonotype with a few counts. This may come from a read error, since a much larger clone is one base off. The chain uses TRBV5-1 and TRBJ2-1; D ambiguous. Trimming left V 0 bases short and J 1 base short, with 8 bases between. The CDR3 runs 15 residues. CDR1 and CDR2 from the germline V gene are SGHRS and YFSETQ. CDR3 sequence reads: CASSLGATSYNEQFF. The CDR3 DNA reads TGCGCCAGCAGCTTGGGGGCGACATCCTACAATGAGCAGTTCTTC.

To note about this clonotype: The junction does not match germline at one end; this may be a read error. The chain links TRBV30 to TRBJ1-2, with 11 bases aligning to TRBD1. The CDR3 runs 16 residues. Per germline, CDR1 GTSNPN and CDR2 SVGIG (reference sequence). In nucleotides, the CDR3 is TGTGCCTGGAGTGTGGACAGGGGGCGAGAAGAGTATGGCTGCACCTTC. The encoded protein is CAWSVDRGREEYGCTF.

The rearrangement links TRBV4-3 to TRBJ1-2; no firm D call. Germline V gene sequence: CDR1 LGHNA, CDR2 YSLEER. V was pared by 0 bases and J by 4 bases, with 6 bases between. This CDR3 is built from 13 residues. In DNA, the CDR3 is TGCGCCAGCAGCCAAGATATTAGCTATGGCTACACCTTC. Translated, it gives CASSQDISYGYTF.

The CDR3 coding sequence is TGCAGTGCTAATCTAGCTCAACAGGGACGCGTGTATTTT. This sequence encodes CSANLAQQGRVYF. The chain has TRBV20-1 and TRBJ2-3, with D maybe TRBD1 (6 bases). The germline V and J ends were trimmed by 4 bases and 14 bases, with 22 bases remaining between them. The CDR3 extends over 13 amino acids. Germline-derived CDR1 and CDR2 are DFQATT and SNEGSKA (reference sequence).